Following are 30 T cell receptor beta chains from one sample sequenced in a study of vaccination effects on CD4 cells after COVID-19. ViraFEST used viral peptide pools to expand antigen-specific CD4+ T cells before sequencing. Between days 10 and 11 of culture, CD4+ T cells were separated out. Infection dated between March and December 2020, before the Alpha, Beta and Delta variants reached the United States. Data came from immunoSEQ multiplex PCR; TCRdb stores just in-frame clones and leaves some out. Among fewer than 90,000 clones listed, 60% to 75% were seen once. Their recognized antigens are unknown. The sample consisted of CD4+ T cells from PBMCs cultured with HIV peptides, taken before COVID-19 vaccination. Subset of the sample: HIV-1 Nef peptide pool negative control/reference culture. All receptors derive from a human donor who had a prior SARS-CoV-2 infection.

The rearrangement links TRBV16 to TRBJ2-7; D remains unclear. Germline V gene data show CDR1 as KGHSY and CDR2 as FQNENV. CDR3 length: 14 amino acids. Trimming took 0 bases from V and 0 from J, leaving 6 bases between them. Here the CDR3 DNA reads TGTGCCAGCAGCCAATCGTGGGACTCCTACGAGCAGTACTTC. It yields the protein CASSQSWDSYEQYF.

The chain combines TRBV12-5 with TRBJ2-5; D is undetermined. CDR3 size: 10 residues. The ends were cut back, 1 base at V and 9 bases at J, with 3 bases in the middle. Germline loops: CDR1 LGHNT, CDR2 FRNRAP. The CDR3 coding sequence is TGTGCTAGTGGTTTGGAGGCCCAGTACTTC. Its translation is CASGLEAQYF.

This sequence joins TRBV20-1 and TRBJ2-7; D unresolved. The CDR3 loop spans 11 amino acids. Germline V gives CDR1 DFQATT, CDR2 SNEGSKA (reference sequence). The V end was cut by 4 bases, the J end by 4 bases, with 8 bases between. As DNA, the CDR3 is TGCAGTGCTACAGCCCTGTACGAGCAGTACTTC. It codes for CSATALYEQYF.

The chain employs TRBV5-6 and TRBJ2-7; 8 bases fit TRBD2. Germline V gives CDR1 SGHDT, CDR2 YYEEEE. CDR3 length: 14 amino acids. V gave up 3 bases and J gave up 4 bases; unmatched junction bases: 6. This CDR3 is CASSWGLVSYEQYF. The CDR3 DNA follows: TGTGCCAGCAGCTGGGGACTAGTGAGTTACGAGCAGTACTTC.

The rearrangement uses TRBV4-2 and TRBJ1-1, with 7 bases matching TRBD1. Germline values: CDR1 LGHNA, CDR2 YNFKEQ. The CDR3 length is 17 residues. V trimming: 3 bases; J trimming: 4 bases; junction bases outside the gene matches: 14. The CDR3: CASSQYLSQGETTEAFF. CDR3 DNA sequence: TGTGCCAGCAGCCAGTACCTAAGTCAGGGGGAAACCACTGAAGCTTTCTTT.

This rearrangement joins TRBV5-1 to TRBJ2-3; unclear D gene. Trimming removed 2 bases at V and 4 bases at J, with 11 bases between. The CDR3 is 14 amino acids. CDR1 is SGHRS, CDR2 YFSETQ, per germline. Here the CDR3 reads CASSLLSIADTQYF. CDR3 nucleotide sequence: TGCGCCAGCAGCTTACTTTCGATCGCAGATACGCAGTATTTT.

A few counts support this clone. This chain joins TRBV30 and TRBJ2-1; D is uncertain. There are 11 residues in the CDR3. With 0 bases removed from V and 8 bases from J, the gap between germline ends came to 5 bases. Per germline, CDR1 GTSNPN and CDR2 SVGIG (reference sequence). CDR3 coding DNA: TGTGCCTGGAGTGTACGGTATGAGCAGTTCTTC. Encoded protein: CAWSVRYEQFF.

The chain carries TRBV27 and TRBJ2-3; the D is unclear. Trimming cost V 0 bases and J 1 base, with 8 bases left between them. This CDR3 region has 15 residues. The germline CDR1 and CDR2 sequences are MNHEY and SMNVEV (reference sequence). CDR3: CASSLSYWGTDTQYF. The CDR3 nucleotides read TGTGCCAGCAGTTTATCGTACTGGGGCACAGATACGCAGTATTTT.

This chain uses TRBV4-3 with TRBJ1-2; D is unclear. Trimming stripped 0 bases from V and 1 base from J, with 27 bases between. The CDR3 consists of 21 residues. Germline V gives CDR1 LGHNA, CDR2 YSLEER. CDR3: CASSQEAGRRTLPLINYGYTF. The CDR3 nucleotides read TGCGCCAGCAGCCAAGAAGCCGGACGAAGGACTCTCCCCCTCATTAACTATGGCTACACCTTC.

J is TRBJ2-7 and V is TRBV5-1, with D tentatively TRBD1 (5 bases). CDR1 and CDR2 from the germline V gene are SGHRS and YFSETQ. The length of the CDR3 is 15 residues. The V end lost 0 bases, the J end lost 0 bases, and 10 bases lay between the germline ends. CDR3 nucleotides: TGCGCCAGCAGCTTGGGTCAGGGAAACTCCTACGAGCAGTACTTC. It yields the protein CASSLGQGNSYEQYF.

The chain couples TRBV19 to TRBJ2-5, with 7 nucleotides matching TRBD2. Trimming at V came to 9 bases and at J to 5 bases, leaving 12 bases not matched to a gene. Germline V lookup: CDR1 LNHDA, CDR2 SQIVND (reference sequence). The CDR3 is made up of 14 amino acids. In DNA form, the CDR3 reads TGTGCCAGCGGGGGGACTCGCCCTACGGAGACCCAGTACTTC. Protein: CASGGTRPTETQYF.

V usage is TRBV5-1 and J usage is TRBJ2-5; D may correspond to TRBD1 or TRBD2 (6 bases each). Germline loops: CDR1 SGHRS, CDR2 YFSETQ. The V and J ends lost 0 bases and 9 bases respectively, with 12 bases between them. The CDR3 length is 13 residues. CDR3 nucleotide sequence: TGCGCCAGCAGCTTGGGAATCGGGGGCGCCCAGTACTTC. Amino acids: CASSLGIGGAQYF.

This clone was counted a few times. J is TRBJ2-1 and V is TRBV30, with 8 bases fitting TRBD1. Germline V gene sequence: CDR1 GTSNPN, CDR2 SVGIG (reference sequence). The length of the CDR3 is 14 residues. V shed 7 bases and J 0 bases; nucleotides not matched to a gene: 5. CDR3 protein: CASDRGLSYNEQFF. CDR3 sequence (DNA): TGTGCCTCCGACAGGGGCCTCTCCTACAATGAGCAGTTCTTC.

The gene calls are TRBV2 and TRBJ1-5; D gene unclear. Germline V gene sequence: CDR1 SNHLY, CDR2 FYNNEI. Trimming left V 5 bases short and J 5 bases short, with 10 bases between. The CDR3 covers 13 residues. This CDR3 reads CASSLGSYQPQHF. CDR3 DNA: TGTGCCAGCAGTCTAGGCTCCTATCAGCCCCAGCATTTT.

The V call is TRBV18, the J call TRBJ2-1; 15 bases align to TRBD2. Per the germline V gene, CDR1 is KGHSH and CDR2 is LQKENI. The CDR3 spans 15 residues. J was trimmed by 8 bases and V by 5 bases; bases with no gene match: 4. The CDR3 sequence: CASSSGLAGGDEQFF. Written as DNA, the CDR3 is TGTGCCAGCTCATCGGGACTAGCGGGAGGAGATGAGCAGTTCTTC.

V and J are TRBV5-1 and TRBJ2-7; 7 nucleotides line up with TRBD1. V trimming: 4 bases; J trimming: 7 bases; junction bases outside the gene matches: 17. Germline CDR1 is SGHRS and CDR2 is YFSETQ. This CDR3 has 16 residues. The DNA for the CDR3 is TGCGCCAGCAGCCTAACCGGACAGGTCTTTCAGGGAGAGCAGTACTTC. Residues: CASSLTGQVFQGEQYF.

The rearrangement joins TRBV7-2 to TRBJ2-2; no firm D call. The CDR3 has 13 residues. With 3 bases removed from V and 6 bases from J, the gap between germline ends came to 8 bases. Germline V gene sequence: CDR1 SGHTA, CDR2 FQGNSA. The CDR3 here is CASSFRRPGELFF. For the CDR3, the DNA is TGTGCCAGCAGCTTTCGACGGCCCGGGGAGCTGTTTTTT.

There are a few counts of this clone. The chain recombines TRBV4-3 with TRBJ1-1; no reliable D call. V dropped 0 bases and J dropped 2 bases, with 16 bases sitting between them. The length of the CDR3 is 17 residues. Germline V gene data show CDR1 as LGHNA and CDR2 as YSLEER. CDR3 amino acids: CASSQDLGGFLNTEAFF. In DNA form, the CDR3 reads TGCGCCAGCAGCCAAGATCTCGGTGGATTTTTAAACACTGAAGCTTTCTTT.

This clone is a singleton in its sample. The rearrangement links TRBV10-3 to TRBJ2-1, with D uncertain. Trimming cost V 10 bases and J 3 bases, with 13 bases left between them. This CDR3 comprises 13 residues. Germline V gene lookup returns CDR1 ENHRY and CDR2 SYGVKD. CDR3 nucleotides: TGTGCCACCCGAGACGATCACTACAATGAGCAGTTCTTC. It codes for CATRDDHYNEQFF.

This chain uses TRBV11-2 with TRBJ2-5, with 9 positions matching TRBD2. Trimming cost V 4 bases and J 4 bases; bases outside gene matches: 13. The CDR3 length is 17 residues. Germline V lookup: CDR1 SGHAT, CDR2 FQNNGV. The CDR3 DNA reads TGTGCCAGCAGCTCCCGAATTAGCGGGGGCGGGATAGAGACCCAGTACTTC. Encoded protein: CASSSRISGGGIETQYF.

The chain is built from TRBV4-3 and TRBJ2-5, with TRBD2 as a possible D gene (6 bases). CDR3 length equals 14 residues. The ends were cut back, 3 bases at V and 5 bases at J, with 13 bases in the middle. Germline V gene lookup returns CDR1 LGHNA and CDR2 YSLEER. CDR3 sequence reads: CASSQEWGEETQYF. The DNA for the CDR3 is TGCGCCAGCAGCCAGGAGTGGGGGGAGGAGACCCAGTACTTC.

The rearrangement links TRBV5-5 to TRBJ1-2; maybe TRBD1 (5 bases). The CDR3 sequence is 15 residues long. The germline V gene has CDR1 SGHKS and CDR2 YYEKEE (reference sequence). Trimming cost V 6 bases and J 5 bases, with 20 bases left between them. Written as DNA, the CDR3 is TGTGCCAGCACCTTTACGACAGTAAGGTTATATGGCTACACCTTC. It yields the protein CASTFTTVRLYGYTF.

The chain employs TRBV9 and TRBJ2-7; TRBD1 matches 8 bases. Looked up from germline, CDR1 is SGDLS and CDR2 is YYNGEE. J gave up 6 bases and V 4 bases, and 9 bases lay outside the gene matches. CDR3 length: 14 amino acids. CDR3 residues: CASSLGQGPLEQYF. The CDR3 coding sequence is TGTGCCAGCAGCCTCGGACAGGGCCCACTCGAGCAGTACTTC. The full variable domain, in which reference TRBV9 and TRBJ2-7 provide the parts outside the CDR3, is DSGVTQTPKHLITATGQRVTLRCSPRSGDLSVYWYQQSLDQGLQFLIQYYNGEERAKGNILERFSAQQFPDLHSELNLSSLELGDSALYFCASSLGQGPLEQYFGPGTRLTVT.

This clone was found a few times. V gene TRBV29-1 combines with J gene TRBJ2-2; 9 bases fit TRBD1. Germline-derived CDR1 and CDR2 are SQVTM and ANQGSEA. The CDR3 has 15 amino acids. With 5 bases clipped from V and 4 bases from J, the junction kept 8 bases outside the gene matches. The CDR3, as DNA: TGCAGCGTTCGTCCCGGGACAGGGAGCACCGGGGAGCTGTTTTTT. This encodes CSVRPGTGSTGELFF.

This clone was recorded a few times. The chain has TRBV7-2 and TRBJ1-6; D is possibly TRBD1 (6 bases). Germline CDR1 reads SGHTA; CDR2 reads FQGNSA. V lost 7 bases, J lost 4 bases, and 11 bases lay in between. This CDR3 spans 14 amino acids. CDR3: CASTQDRYNSPLHF. The CDR3 nucleotides read TGTGCCAGCACCCAGGACAGATATAATTCACCCCTCCACTTT.

The V gene is TRBV6-5, the J gene TRBJ2-7; D is possibly TRBD1 or TRBD2 (5 bases each). This CDR3 spans 13 amino acids. Germline CDR1 MNHEY, CDR2 SVGAGI. V shed 2 bases and J shed 4 bases, with 9 bases lying between them. The CDR3, as DNA: TGTGCCAGCAGTTACCGGGACGGATACGAGCAGTACTTC. Encoded protein: CASSYRDGYEQYF.

The chain links TRBV5-1 to TRBJ2-1; 7 nucleotides agree with TRBD1. CDR1 and CDR2 (germline): SGHRS, YFSETQ. The CDR3 runs to 13 residues. Trimming at V came to 6 bases and at J to 3 bases, leaving 3 bases not matched to a gene. The CDR3 here is CASTRDSYNEQFF. The CDR3 DNA sequence: TGCGCCAGCACCCGGGACAGCTACAATGAGCAGTTCTTC.

This clone was recorded only once. The rearrangement uses TRBV25-1 and TRBJ1-2, with a possible D match to TRBD1 (5 bases). Trimming left V 4 bases short and J 2 bases short, with 8 bases between. Germline assignment: CDR1 MGHDK and CDR2 SYGVNS. The CDR3 contains 13 residues. CDR3 in DNA: TGTGCCAGCAGTGTCCCAGGGAACTATGGCTACACCTTC. As protein: CASSVPGNYGYTF.

The chain uses TRBV10-3 and TRBJ2-7; the match to TRBD2 covers 7 bases. Trimming at V came to 2 bases and at J to 4 bases, leaving 8 bases not matched to a gene. Germline V gene sequence: CDR1 ENHRY, CDR2 SYGVKD. The CDR3 is made up of 15 amino acids. The CDR3 DNA follows: TGTGCCATCAGTGAGCCGGCGGGAGTCGGATACGAGCAGTACTTC. Protein sequence: CAISEPAGVGYEQYF.

The chain employs TRBV29-1 and TRBJ2-5; 9 bases align to TRBD1. The germline CDR1 and CDR2 sequences are SQVTM and ANQGSEA. V dropped 7 bases and J dropped 4; count of bases not matched to a gene: 7. The CDR3 is made up of 13 amino acids. The CDR3 DNA reads as TGCAGCGGCAGAACAGGGGGCAGAGAGACCCAGTACTTC. It encodes CSGRTGGRETQYF.